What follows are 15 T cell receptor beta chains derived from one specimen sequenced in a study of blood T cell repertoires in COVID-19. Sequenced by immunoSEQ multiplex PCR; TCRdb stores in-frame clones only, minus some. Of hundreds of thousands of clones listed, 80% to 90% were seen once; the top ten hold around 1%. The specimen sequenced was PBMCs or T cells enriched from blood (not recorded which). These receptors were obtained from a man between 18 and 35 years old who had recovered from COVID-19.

The CDR3 loop is CASSAGQYGGYTF. In nucleotides, the CDR3 is TGTGCCAGCAGCGCTGGACAGTACGGCGGCTACACCTTC. V usage is TRBV9 and J usage is TRBJ1-2; TRBD1 might be the D (6 bases). The V gene lost 3 bases and the J gene lost 8 bases, with 14 bases spanning the gap. The germline V gene encodes CDR1 SGDLS and CDR2 YYNGEE. The CDR3 consists of 13 residues.

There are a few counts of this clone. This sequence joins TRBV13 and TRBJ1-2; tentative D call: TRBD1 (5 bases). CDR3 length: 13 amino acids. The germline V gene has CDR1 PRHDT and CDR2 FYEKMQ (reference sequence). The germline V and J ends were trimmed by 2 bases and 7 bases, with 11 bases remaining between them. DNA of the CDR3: TGTGCCAGCAGCTTACGGGGGGGAAGTGGCTACACCTTC. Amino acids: CASSLRGGSGYTF.

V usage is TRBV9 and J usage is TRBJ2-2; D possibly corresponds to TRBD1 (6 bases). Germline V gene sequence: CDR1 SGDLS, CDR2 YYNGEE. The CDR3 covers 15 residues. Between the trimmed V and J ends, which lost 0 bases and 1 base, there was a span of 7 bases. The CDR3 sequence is CASSVETGNTGELFF. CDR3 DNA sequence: TGTGCCAGCAGCGTAGAGACAGGGAACACCGGGGAGCTGTTTTTT.

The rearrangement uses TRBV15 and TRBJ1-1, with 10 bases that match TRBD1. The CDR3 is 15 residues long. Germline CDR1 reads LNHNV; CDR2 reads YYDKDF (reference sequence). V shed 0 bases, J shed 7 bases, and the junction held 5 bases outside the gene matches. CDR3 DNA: TGTGCCACCAGCAGAGATCGACAGGGGGCAGATGAAGCTTTCTTT. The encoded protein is CATSRDRQGADEAFF.

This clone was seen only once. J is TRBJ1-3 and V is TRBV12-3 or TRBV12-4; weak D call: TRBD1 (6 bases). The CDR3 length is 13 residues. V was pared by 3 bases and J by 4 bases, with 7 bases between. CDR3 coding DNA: TGTGCCAGCAGTTTCGGACAGGGAAACACCATATATTTT. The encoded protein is CASSFGQGNTIYF.

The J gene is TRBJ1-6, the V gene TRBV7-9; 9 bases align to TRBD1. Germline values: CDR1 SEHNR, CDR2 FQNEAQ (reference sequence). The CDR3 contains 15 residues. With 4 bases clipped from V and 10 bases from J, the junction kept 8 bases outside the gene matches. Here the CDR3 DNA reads TGTGCCAGCAGCTCCGGGACAGGGCGAGGCTCACCCCTCCACTTT. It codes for CASSSGTGRGSPLHF.

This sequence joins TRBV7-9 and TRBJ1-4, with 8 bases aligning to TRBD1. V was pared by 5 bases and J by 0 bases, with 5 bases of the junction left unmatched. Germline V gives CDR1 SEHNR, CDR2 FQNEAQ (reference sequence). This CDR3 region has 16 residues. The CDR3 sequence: CASSPGQATTNEKLFF. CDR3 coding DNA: TGTGCCAGCAGCCCGGGACAGGCCACAACTAATGAAAAACTGTTTTTT.

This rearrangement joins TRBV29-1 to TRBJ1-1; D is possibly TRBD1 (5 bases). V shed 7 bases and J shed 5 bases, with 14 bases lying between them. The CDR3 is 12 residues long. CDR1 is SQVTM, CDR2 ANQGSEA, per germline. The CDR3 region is CSGVGGETEAFF. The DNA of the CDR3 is TGCAGCGGTGTCGGGGGGGAGACTGAAGCTTTCTTT.

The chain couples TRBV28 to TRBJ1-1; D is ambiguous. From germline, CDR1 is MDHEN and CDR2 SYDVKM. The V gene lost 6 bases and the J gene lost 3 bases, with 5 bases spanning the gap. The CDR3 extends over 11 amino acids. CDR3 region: CASRAYTEAFF. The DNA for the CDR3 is TGTGCCAGCAGGGCTTACACTGAAGCTTTCTTT.

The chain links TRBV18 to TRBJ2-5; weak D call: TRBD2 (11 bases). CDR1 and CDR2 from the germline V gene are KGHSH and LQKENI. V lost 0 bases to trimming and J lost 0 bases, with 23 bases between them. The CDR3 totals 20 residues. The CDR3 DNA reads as TGTGCCAGCTCACCACCTGGACAGGGGGGGACTAGCGGATACCAAGAGACCCAGTACTTC. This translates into CASSPPGQGGTSGYQETQYF.

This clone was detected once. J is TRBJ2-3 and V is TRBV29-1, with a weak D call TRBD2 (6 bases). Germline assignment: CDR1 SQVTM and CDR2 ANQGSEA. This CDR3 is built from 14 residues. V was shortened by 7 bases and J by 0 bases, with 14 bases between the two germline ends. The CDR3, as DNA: TGCAGCGCCTTAAGAGGGACTAGCACAGATACGCAGTATTTT. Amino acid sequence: CSALRGTSTDTQYF.

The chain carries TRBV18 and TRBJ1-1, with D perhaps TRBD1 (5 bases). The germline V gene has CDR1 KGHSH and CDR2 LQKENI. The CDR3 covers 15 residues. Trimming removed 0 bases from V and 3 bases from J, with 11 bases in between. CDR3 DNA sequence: TGTGCCAGCTCACCACCCTCTCTAGGGGACACTGAAGCTTTCTTT. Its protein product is CASSPPSLGDTEAFF.

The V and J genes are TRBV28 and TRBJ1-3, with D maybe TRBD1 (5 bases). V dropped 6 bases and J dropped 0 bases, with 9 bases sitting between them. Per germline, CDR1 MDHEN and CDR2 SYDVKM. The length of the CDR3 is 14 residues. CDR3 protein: CASRWTSSGNTIYF. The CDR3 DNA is TGTGCCAGCAGATGGACAAGCTCTGGAAACACCATATATTTT.

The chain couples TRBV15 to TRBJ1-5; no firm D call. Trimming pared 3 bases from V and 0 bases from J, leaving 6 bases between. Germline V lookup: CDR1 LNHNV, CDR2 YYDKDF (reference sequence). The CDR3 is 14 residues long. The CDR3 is CATSSPYSNQPQHF. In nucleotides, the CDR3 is TGTGCCACCAGCAGCCCGTATAGCAATCAGCCCCAGCATTTT. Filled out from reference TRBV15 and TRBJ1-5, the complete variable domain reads DAMVIQNPRYQVTQFGKPVTLSCSQTLNHNVMYWYQQKSSQAPKLLFHYYDKDFNNEADTPDNFQSRRPNTSFCFLDIRSPGLGDTAMYLCATSSPYSNQPQHFGDGTRLSIL.

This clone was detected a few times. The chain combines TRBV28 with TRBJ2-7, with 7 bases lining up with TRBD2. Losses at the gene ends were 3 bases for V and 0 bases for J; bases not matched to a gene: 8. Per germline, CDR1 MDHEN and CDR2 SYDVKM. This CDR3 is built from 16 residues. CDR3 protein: CASSFRLAELSYEQYF. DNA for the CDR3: TGTGCCAGCAGTTTTCGGCTAGCGGAACTCTCCTACGAGCAGTACTTC.